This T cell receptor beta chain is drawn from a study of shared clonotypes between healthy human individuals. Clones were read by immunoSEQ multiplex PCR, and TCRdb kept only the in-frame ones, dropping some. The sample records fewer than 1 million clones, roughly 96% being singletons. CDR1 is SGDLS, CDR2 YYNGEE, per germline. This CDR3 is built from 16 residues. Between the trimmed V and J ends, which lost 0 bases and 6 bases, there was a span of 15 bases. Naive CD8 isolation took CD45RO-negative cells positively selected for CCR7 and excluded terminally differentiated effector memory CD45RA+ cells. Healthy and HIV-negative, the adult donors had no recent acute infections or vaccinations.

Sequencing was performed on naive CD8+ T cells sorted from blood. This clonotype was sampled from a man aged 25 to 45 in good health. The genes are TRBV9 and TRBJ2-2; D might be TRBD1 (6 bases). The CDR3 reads CASSVAPSGAAGELFF. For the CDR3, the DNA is TGTGCCAGCAGCGTAGCCCCGTCAGGGGCGGCCGGGGAGCTGTTTTTT.